The 13 T cell receptor beta chains below come from one sample, sequenced in a study of early T cells in non-severe SARS-CoV-2 infection. TCRdb reprocessed the 5' RACE reads via MiXCR and lists one record per CDR3 protein. Of about 60,000 distinct CDR3 sequences detected, approximately 13% appear once; the ten largest clones hold under 4.5%. Sequenced sample: whole blood. The receptors here all came from an adult who was a healthcare worker with PCR-confirmed SARS-CoV-2 infection or an uninfected control (not recorded which).

The genes are TRBV19 and TRBJ2-2, with TRBD1 as a possible D gene (5 bases). Germline V gene sequence: CDR1 LNHDA, CDR2 SQIVND (reference sequence). This CDR3 comprises 15 residues. The V end was cut by 5 bases, the J end by 5 bases, with 15 bases between. The CDR3 sequence is CASSPQGARTGELFF. As DNA, the CDR3 is TGTGCCAGTAGTCCCCAAGGGGCGAGGACCGGGGAGCTGTTTTTT.

V is TRBV29-1 and J is TRBJ1-1; D is unclear. V was pared by 5 bases and J by 1 base, with 5 bases between. Germline CDR1 is SQVTM and CDR2 is ANQGSEA. The CDR3 is 11 amino acids. The CDR3 loop is CSVKQNTEAFF. For the CDR3, the DNA is TGCAGCGTTAAACAGAACACTGAAGCTTTCTTT. The variable domain in full, with the rest retrieved from reference TRBV29-1 and TRBJ1-1, is SAVISQKPSRDICQRGTSLTIQCQVDSQVTMMFWYRQQPGQSLTLIATANQGSEATYESGFVIDKFPISRPNLTFSTLTVSNMSPEDSSIYLCSVKQNTEAFFGQGTRLTVV.

This clonotype was seen more than once but under ten times. V and J are TRBV4-3 and TRBJ2-6, with a tentative D call TRBD2 (5 bases). Trimming stripped 0 bases from V and 0 bases from J, with 15 bases between. The CDR3 is 19 residues long. CDR1 is LGHNA and CDR2 is YSLEER in the germline V gene. This CDR3 reads CASSQDHVGGGSGANVLTF. The DNA for the CDR3 is TGCGCCAGCAGCCAAGATCATGTGGGCGGAGGCTCTGGGGCCAACGTCCTGACTTTC.

V and J are TRBV2 and TRBJ1-2, with a possible D match to TRBD1 (6 bases). The CDR3 is 13 amino acids. Germline assignment: CDR1 SNHLY and CDR2 FYNNEI. The V end lost 4 bases, the J end lost 2 bases, and 8 bases lay between the germline ends. For the CDR3, the DNA is TGTGCCAGCAGTGTACAGGGCAACTATGGCTACACCTTC. This encodes CASSVQGNYGYTF.

The chain uses TRBV28 and TRBJ1-2, with D uncertain. Germline values: CDR1 MDHEN, CDR2 SYDVKM. V lost 2 bases, J lost 5 bases, and 6 bases lay in between. This CDR3 contains 12 residues. The CDR3 protein is CASSLAAYGYTF. The CDR3 DNA follows: TGTGCCAGCAGTTTAGCCGCTTATGGCTACACCTTC.

The V call is TRBV6-6, the J call TRBJ2-3; no firm D call. Germline-derived CDR1 and CDR2 are MNHNY and SVGAGI (reference sequence). This CDR3 is 12 amino acids long. V lost 4 bases to trimming and J lost 5 bases, with 7 bases between them. CDR3 in amino acids: CASSLNIDTQYF. The CDR3 DNA reads TGTGCCAGCAGTTTAAACATAGATACGCAGTATTTT.

This clonotype was seen a few times. This CDR3 reads CASSPASNYGYTF. For the CDR3, the DNA is TGTGCCAGCAGCCCCGCTTCTAACTATGGCTACACCTTC. V gene TRBV7-2 combines with J gene TRBJ1-2; D not resolved. With 5 bases removed from V and 0 bases from J, the gap between germline ends came to 7 bases. Per germline, CDR1 SGHTA and CDR2 FQGNSA. This CDR3 region has 13 residues.

This clonotype was picked up a small number of times. This chain joins TRBV12-3 or TRBV12-4 and TRBJ1-4, with 9 bases fitting TRBD1. Trimming at V came to 8 bases and at J to 7 bases, leaving 8 bases not matched to a gene. The CDR3 contains 14 residues. The CDR3 DNA reads as TGTGCCAGCGCCGGGACAGGGCCGGCTGAAAAACTGTTTTTT. Its translation: CASAGTGPAEKLFF.

This chain connects TRBV18 to TRBJ2-5; D gene uncertain. Germline V gene lookup returns CDR1 KGHSH and CDR2 LQKENI. The CDR3 loop spans 13 amino acids. The ends were cut back, 6 bases at V and 9 bases at J, with 17 bases in the middle. CDR3 sequence: CASSPGGAWPQYF. DNA for the CDR3: TGTGCCAGCTCCCCCGGCGGAGCCTGGCCCCAGTACTTC.

The chain carries TRBV20-1 and TRBJ2-3, with a weak D call TRBD1 (6 bases). CDR1 and CDR2 from the germline V gene are DFQATT and SNEGSKA (reference sequence). Trimming pared 2 bases from V and 6 bases from J, leaving 18 bases between. This CDR3 has 15 residues. Here the CDR3 reads CSARPDRTLWDTQYF. The DNA for the CDR3 is TGCAGTGCTAGACCCGACAGGACCCTCTGGGATACGCAGTATTTT.

The chain recombines TRBV2 with TRBJ2-3; 7 bases agree with TRBD2. Germline CDR1 and CDR2: SNHLY and FYNNEI. V was pared by 6 bases and J by 5 bases, with 11 bases of the junction left unmatched. The CDR3 is 15 residues long. CDR3 in amino acids: CASRTGLGAGDTQYF. The CDR3 region has the DNA TGTGCCAGCAGGACCGGACTAGGGGCAGGAGATACGCAGTATTTT.

This clonotype was seen a handful of times. This sequence joins TRBV9 and TRBJ2-7; D gene ambiguous. Trimming left V 1 base short and J 6 bases short, with 11 bases between. Germline-derived CDR1 and CDR2 are SGDLS and YYNGEE. This CDR3 has 13 residues. CDR3 in amino acids: CASSVWPQGEQYF. In DNA, the CDR3 is TGTGCCAGCAGCGTATGGCCACAAGGCGAGCAGTACTTC.

This clonotype was counted at least ten times. J is TRBJ2-1 and V is TRBV5-1, with TRBD2 matching over 10 bases. The CDR3 length is 15 residues. Per the germline V gene, CDR1 is SGHRS and CDR2 is YFSETQ. V lost 0 bases and J lost 6; bases outside the gene matches: 3. In nucleotides, the CDR3 is TGCGCCAGCAGCTTGGTAGCGGGAGGTATCAATGAGCAGTTCTTC. This codes for CASSLVAGGINEQFF.